The next 23 T cell receptor beta chains were all read from a single sample in a study of cytomegalovirus exposure and HLA in healthy donors. Amplification used 60 Vbeta primers and 13 Jbeta primers. This table comes from immunoSEQ multiplex PCR, and its TCRdb copy is limited to in-frame clones, with some not included. The table has about 300,000 clones, more than 80% seen once. What was sequenced was PBMCs. These TCRs come from a man aged 35 to 55 in good health and CMV-seropositive.

This chain links TRBV10-3 with TRBJ2-5; 8 bases agree with TRBD1. This CDR3 is 13 amino acids long. CDR1 ENHRY and CDR2 SYGVKD come from the germline V gene. Germline trimming cut 3 bases from V and 5 bases from J; bases unmatched to any gene: 2. Here the CDR3 DNA reads TGTGCCATCAGTGACAGGGGGCGGGAGACCCAGTACTTC. Translated: CAISDRGRETQYF.

This chain connects TRBV15 to TRBJ2-4; the D gene is possibly TRBD1 (6 bases). The CDR3 covers 14 residues. Germline CDR1 is LNHNV and CDR2 is YYDKDF (reference sequence). V shed 6 bases and J shed 2 bases, with 11 bases lying between them. The CDR3 spells CATRFTGSKNIQYF. The DNA for the CDR3 is TGTGCCACCAGGTTCACAGGGTCCAAAAACATTCAGTACTTC.

The rearrangement links TRBV14 to TRBJ2-1; TRBD2 is a possible D gene (6 bases). The V and J ends lost 2 bases and 5 bases respectively, with 13 bases between them. The CDR3 runs 15 residues. Germline V gives CDR1 SGHDN, CDR2 FVKESK. The CDR3 DNA sequence: TGTGCCAGCAGCCAACTGGGACTTCCAAACAATGAGCAGTTCTTC. Translating gives CASSQLGLPNNEQFF.

This sequence joins TRBV18 and TRBJ1-1; D gene uncertain. Trimming removed 6 bases from V and 4 bases from J, with 12 bases in between. The CDR3 totals 13 residues. Per the germline V gene, CDR1 is KGHSH and CDR2 is LQKENI. The CDR3 nucleotides are TGTGCCAGCTCGCCCTTCACTGCCACTGAAGCTTTCTTT. This encodes CASSPFTATEAFF.

The chain joins TRBV5-1 to TRBJ2-7; 7 bases map to TRBD1. V dropped 3 bases and J dropped 7; count of bases not matched to a gene: 19. This CDR3 comprises 17 residues. The germline gives CDR1 SGHRS, CDR2 YFSETQ. CDR3 in DNA: TGCGCCAGCAGCTACGAACCCACCCTGGGACAGCCCGGGGAGCAGTACTTC. Translated: CASSYEPTLGQPGEQYF.

This clone appeared a single time. The V gene is TRBV30, the J gene TRBJ1-2; TRBD1 is a possible D gene (5 bases). This CDR3 has 13 residues. The V end was cut by 4 bases, the J end by 1 base, with 10 bases between. Per germline, CDR1 GTSNPN and CDR2 SVGIG (reference sequence). This CDR3 is CAWTGGDNYGYTF. CDR3 DNA: TGTGCCTGGACGGGAGGGGATAACTATGGCTACACCTTC.

J is TRBJ2-7 and V is TRBV19; TRBD2 matches 11 bases. J was trimmed by 4 bases and V by 5 bases; bases with no gene match: 7. This CDR3 region has 15 residues. CDR1 and CDR2 from the germline V gene are LNHDA and SQIVND (reference sequence). The CDR3 nucleotides read TGTGCCAGTAGTGGCGAGACTAGCGGGATTTACGAGCAGTACTTC. It is translated as CASSGETSGIYEQYF.

The rearrangement links TRBV28 to TRBJ2-1; 8 nucleotides align to TRBD2. The CDR3 has 15 residues. V was clipped by 3 bases and J by 4 bases; unmatched bases: 5. Germline values: CDR1 MDHEN, CDR2 SYDVKM. The CDR3 sequence: CASSFVTSEYNEQFF. In nucleotides, the CDR3 is TGTGCCAGCAGTTTCGTGACTAGCGAGTACAATGAGCAGTTCTTC. Drawing the rest from reference TRBV28 and TRBJ2-1, the complete variable domain is DVKVTQSSRYLVKRTGEKVFLECVQDMDHENMFWYRQDPGLGLRLIYFSYDVKMKEKGDIPEGYSVSREKKERFSLILESASTNQTSMYLCASSFVTSEYNEQFFGPGTRLTVL.

This clone occurred once. The chain carries TRBV11-2 and TRBJ2-7, with D possibly being TRBD1 (5 bases). The CDR3 is made up of 12 amino acids. The germline V and J ends were trimmed by 3 bases and 6 bases, with 9 bases remaining between them. Germline V gives CDR1 SGHAT, CDR2 FQNNGV. The CDR3 sequence: CASSFGAGEQYF. The DNA of the CDR3 is TGTGCCAGCAGCTTTGGGGCAGGCGAGCAGTACTTC.

The J gene is TRBJ2-7, the V gene TRBV7-9; TRBD2 matches at 14 bases. V trimming: 1 base; J trimming: 6 bases; junction bases outside the gene matches: 8. Germline loops: CDR1 SEHNR, CDR2 FQNEAQ (reference sequence). The CDR3 runs to 17 residues. The CDR3 DNA follows: TGTGCCAGCAGCTTAGTAGGCGGGACTAGCGGGAGTCGCGAGCAGTACTTC. Its protein is CASSLVGGTSGSREQYF.

The gene calls are TRBV5-1 and TRBJ2-1, with 11 nucleotides matching TRBD2. CDR1 is SGHRS and CDR2 is YFSETQ in the germline V gene. The CDR3 contains 18 residues. Trimming removed 0 bases from V and 14 bases from J; junction bases left unmatched: 19. CDR3 sequence: CASSLDLAGGIYNVGEFF. The CDR3 DNA reads as TGCGCCAGCAGCTTGGATCTAGCGGGAGGTATATACAATGTGGGGGAGTTCTTC.

The chain employs TRBV9 and TRBJ2-7, with 11 bases matching TRBD2. After removal of 0 bases from V and 4 bases from J, the junction contained 6 bases not matched to a gene. This CDR3 comprises 16 residues. Germline V lookup: CDR1 SGDLS, CDR2 YYNGEE. The CDR3: CASSVEASGRRYEQYF. The CDR3 DNA reads TGTGCCAGCAGCGTAGAGGCTAGCGGGAGGAGGTACGAGCAGTACTTC.

CDR3 in DNA: TGCGCCAGCAGCCAAGCTGGGAGCGGGATTCGCGGGGAGCTGTTTTTT. This gives the protein CASSQAGSGIRGELFF. This chain links TRBV4-3 with TRBJ2-2, with TRBD2 matching 7 bases. The CDR3 loop spans 16 amino acids. V lost 1 base and J lost 7; bases outside the gene matches: 9. Germline V gene data show CDR1 as LGHNA and CDR2 as YSLEER.

The chain joins TRBV7-2 to TRBJ2-7, with 11 positions matching TRBD1. CDR1 is SGHTA and CDR2 is FQGNSA in the germline V gene. This CDR3 is built from 15 residues. V dropped 6 bases and J dropped 2; count of bases not matched to a gene: 6. CDR3 sequence: CASRSPGQGAYEQYF. CDR3 nucleotides: TGTGCCAGCAGATCGCCGGGACAGGGGGCCTACGAGCAGTACTTC.

Here the CDR3 reads CASSLLGRGSDTEAFF. CDR3 coding DNA: TGTGCCAGCAGCTTATTAGGTAGGGGATCGGACACTGAAGCTTTCTTT. The chain is built from TRBV7-3 and TRBJ1-1; weak D call: TRBD1 (5 bases). The V and J ends lost 2 bases and 3 bases respectively, with 16 bases between them. This CDR3 is built from 16 residues. Per the germline V gene, CDR1 is SGHTA and CDR2 is FQGTGA.

Points on this clone: This same CDR3 is encoded by further DNA sequences in the sample. V is TRBV19 and J is TRBJ2-1, with a weak D call TRBD2 (6 bases). The CDR3 totals 15 residues. Looked up from germline, CDR1 is LNHDA and CDR2 is SQIVND (reference sequence). Deletions cut 2 bases from V and 2 bases from J, with 10 bases between. The CDR3, as DNA: TGTGCCAGTAGTATAAGGAGCGGGCCCTACAATGAGCAGTTCTTC. Translated: CASSIRSGPYNEQFF. The whole variable domain, remainder taken from reference TRBV19 and TRBJ2-1, is DGGITQSPKYLFRKEGQNVTLSCEQNLNHDAMYWYRQDPGQGLRLIYYSQIVNDFQKGDIAEGYSVSREKKESFPLTVTSAQKNPTAFYLCASSIRSGPYNEQFFGPGTRLTVL.

In its sample, this clone was seen a few times. The V gene is TRBV9, the J gene TRBJ2-3, with no clear D. CDR1 and CDR2 from the germline V gene are SGDLS and YYNGEE. The CDR3 is 15 residues long. V lost 4 bases to trimming and J lost 0 bases, with 12 bases between them. This chain's CDR3 is CASSPLGTSTDTQYF. CDR3 nucleotides: TGTGCCAGCAGCCCCCTAGGAACTAGCACAGATACGCAGTATTTT. Full variable domain (rest looked up from reference TRBV9 and TRBJ2-3): DSGVTQTPKHLITATGQRVTLRCSPRSGDLSVYWYQQSLDQGLQFLIQYYNGEERAKGNILERFSAQQFPDLHSELNLSSLELGDSALYFCASSPLGTSTDTQYFGPGTRLTVL.

This chain links TRBV5-4 with TRBJ1-2; 11 bases map to TRBD1. V lost 4 bases, J lost 8 bases, and 16 bases stayed unmatched. The CDR3 consists of 17 residues. Per germline, CDR1 SGHNT and CDR2 YYREEE (reference sequence). The chain's CDR3 is CASSPPPTGTGGRGYTF. The CDR3 nucleotides are TGTGCCAGCAGCCCCCCTCCAACCGGGACAGGGGGGCGCGGCTACACCTTC.

The V gene is TRBV11-2, the J gene TRBJ1-1; D may be TRBD1 (6 bases). The CDR3 contains 13 residues. Germline V gives CDR1 SGHAT, CDR2 FQNNGV. V was cut by 6 bases and J by 4 bases, with 12 bases left in between. CDR3 DNA sequence: TGTGCCAGCAGAAACAGGGTCGGCACTGAAGCTTTCTTT. Residues: CASRNRVGTEAFF.

The CDR3 region has the DNA TGCGCCAGCAGCCCAGCACTAAGCGGGAGGGCCGGGGCTTACCAAGAGACCCAGTACTTC. Translation gives CASSPALSGRAGAYQETQYF. This sequence joins TRBV4-1 and TRBJ2-5; 10 bases fit TRBD2. The germline CDR1 and CDR2 sequences are MGHRA and YSYEKL. The CDR3 is 20 amino acids. The V gene end was trimmed by 4 bases and the J gene end by 0 bases; junction bases not matched to a gene: 17.

This chain connects TRBV4-2 to TRBJ1-5; D gene ambiguous. The CDR3 runs to 19 residues. Trimming cost V 0 bases and J 0 bases, with 18 bases left between them. Germline assignment: CDR1 LGHNA and CDR2 YNFKEQ. DNA of the CDR3: TGTGCCAGCAGCCAAGATCTCAAGAGTGGGAGATTTAGCAATCAGCCCCAGCATTTT. Protein product: CASSQDLKSGRFSNQPQHF.

The rearrangement uses TRBV15 and TRBJ2-3; TRBD2 matches 13 bases. V shed 3 bases, J shed 6 bases, and the junction held 9 bases outside the gene matches. Germline V gene sequence: CDR1 LNHNV, CDR2 YYDKDF (reference sequence). The CDR3 extends over 17 amino acids. In nucleotides, the CDR3 is TGTGCCACCAGCAGGGGGGGAACGGGACTAGCGGGGGATACGCAGTATTTT. This encodes CATSRGGTGLAGDTQYF.

CDR3 in amino acids: CASSTGVAYEQYF. CDR3 sequence (DNA): TGTGCCAGCAGCACAGGGGTAGCCTACGAGCAGTACTTC. The chain links TRBV2 to TRBJ2-7; 7 bases line up with TRBD1. CDR1 is SNHLY and CDR2 is FYNNEI in the germline V gene. The V gene end was trimmed by 6 bases and the J gene end by 2 bases; junction bases not matched to a gene: 4. This CDR3 spans 13 amino acids.